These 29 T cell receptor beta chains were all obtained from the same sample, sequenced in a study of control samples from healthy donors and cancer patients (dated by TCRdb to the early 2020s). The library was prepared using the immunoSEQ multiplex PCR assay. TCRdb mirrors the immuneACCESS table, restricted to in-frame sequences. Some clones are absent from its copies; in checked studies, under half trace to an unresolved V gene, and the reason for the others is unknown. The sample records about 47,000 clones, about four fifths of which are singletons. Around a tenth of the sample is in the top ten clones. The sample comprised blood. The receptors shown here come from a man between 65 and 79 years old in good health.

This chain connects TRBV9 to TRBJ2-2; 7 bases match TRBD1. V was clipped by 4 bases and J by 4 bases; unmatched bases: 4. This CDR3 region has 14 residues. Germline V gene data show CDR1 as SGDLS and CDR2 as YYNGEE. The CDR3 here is CASSRGQRTGELFF. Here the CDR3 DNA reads TGTGCCAGCAGCCGGGGACAGCGCACCGGGGAGCTGTTTTTT. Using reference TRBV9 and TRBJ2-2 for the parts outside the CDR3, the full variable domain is DSGVTQTPKHLITATGQRVTLRCSPRSGDLSVYWYQQSLDQGLQFLIQYYNGEERAKGNILERFSAQQFPDLHSELNLSSLELGDSALYFCASSRGQRTGELFFGEGSRLTVL.

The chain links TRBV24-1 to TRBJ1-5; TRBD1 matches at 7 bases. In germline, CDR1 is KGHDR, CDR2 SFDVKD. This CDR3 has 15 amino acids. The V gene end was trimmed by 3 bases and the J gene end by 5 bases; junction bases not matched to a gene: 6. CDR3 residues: CATSDPRTGHQPQHF. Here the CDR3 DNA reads TGTGCCACCAGTGATCCCAGGACAGGCCATCAGCCCCAGCATTTT.

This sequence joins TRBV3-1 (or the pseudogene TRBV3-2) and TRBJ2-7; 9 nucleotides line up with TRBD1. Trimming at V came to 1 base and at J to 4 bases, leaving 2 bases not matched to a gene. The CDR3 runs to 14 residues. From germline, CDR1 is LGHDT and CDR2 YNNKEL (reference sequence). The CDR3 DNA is TGTGCCAGCAGCCAAGGGACAGGGGTTTACGAGCAGTACTTC. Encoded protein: CASSQGTGVYEQYF.

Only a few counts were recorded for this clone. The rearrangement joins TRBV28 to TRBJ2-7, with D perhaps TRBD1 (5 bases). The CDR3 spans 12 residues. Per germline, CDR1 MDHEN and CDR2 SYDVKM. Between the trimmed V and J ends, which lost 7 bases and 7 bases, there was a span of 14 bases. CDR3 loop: CASTLTGREQYF. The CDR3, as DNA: TGTGCCAGCACCCTTACAGGTAGGGAGCAGTACTTC.

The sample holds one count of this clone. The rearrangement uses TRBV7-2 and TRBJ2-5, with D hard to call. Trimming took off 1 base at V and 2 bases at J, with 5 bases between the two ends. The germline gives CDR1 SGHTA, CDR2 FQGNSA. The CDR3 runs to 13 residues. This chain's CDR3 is CASSLEVQETQYF. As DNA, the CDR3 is TGTGCCAGCAGCTTAGAGGTGCAAGAGACCCAGTACTTC. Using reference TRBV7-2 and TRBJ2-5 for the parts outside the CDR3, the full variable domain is GAGVSQSPSNKVTEKGKDVELRCDPISGHTALYWYRQSLGQGLEFLIYFQGNSAPDKSGLPSDRFSAERTGGSVSTLTIQRTQQEDSAVYLCASSLEVQETQYFGPGTRLLVL.

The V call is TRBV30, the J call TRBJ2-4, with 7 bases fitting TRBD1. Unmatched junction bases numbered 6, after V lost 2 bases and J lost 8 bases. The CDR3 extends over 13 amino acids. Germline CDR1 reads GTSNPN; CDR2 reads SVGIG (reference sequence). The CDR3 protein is CAWSTDRADIQYF. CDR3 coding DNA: TGTGCCTGGAGTACCGACAGGGCTGACATTCAGTACTTC.

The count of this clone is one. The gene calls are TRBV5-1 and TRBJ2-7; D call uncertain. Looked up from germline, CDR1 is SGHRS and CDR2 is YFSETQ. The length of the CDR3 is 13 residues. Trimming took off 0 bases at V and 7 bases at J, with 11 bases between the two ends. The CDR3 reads CASSLEAVGEQYF. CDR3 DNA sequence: TGCGCCAGCAGCTTGGAGGCTGTCGGGGAGCAGTACTTC.

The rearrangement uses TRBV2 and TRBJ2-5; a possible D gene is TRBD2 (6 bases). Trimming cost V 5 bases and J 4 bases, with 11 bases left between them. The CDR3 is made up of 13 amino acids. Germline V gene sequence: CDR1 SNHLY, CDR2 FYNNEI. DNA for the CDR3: TGTGCCAGCAGTTTGGGACTTAGAGAGACCCAGTACTTC. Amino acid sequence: CASSLGLRETQYF. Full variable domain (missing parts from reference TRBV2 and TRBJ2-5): EPEVTQTPSHQVTQMGQEVILRCVPISNHLYFYWYRQILGQKVEFLVSFYNNEISEKSEIFDDQFSVERPDGSNFTLKIRSTKLEDSAMYFCASSLGLRETQYFGPGTRLLVL.

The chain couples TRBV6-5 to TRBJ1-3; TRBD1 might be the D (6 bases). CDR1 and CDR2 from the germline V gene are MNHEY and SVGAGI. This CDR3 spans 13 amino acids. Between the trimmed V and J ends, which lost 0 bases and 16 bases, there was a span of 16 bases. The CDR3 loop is CASSYSISGTWYF. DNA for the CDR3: TGTGCCAGCAGTTACTCGATCTCCGGGACATGGTATTTT.

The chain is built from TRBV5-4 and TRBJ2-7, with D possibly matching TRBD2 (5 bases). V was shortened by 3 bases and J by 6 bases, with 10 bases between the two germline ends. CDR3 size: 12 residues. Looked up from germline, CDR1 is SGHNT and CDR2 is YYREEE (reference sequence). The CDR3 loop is CASSSEAREQYF. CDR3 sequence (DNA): TGTGCCAGCAGCTCGGAGGCGCGCGAGCAGTACTTC.

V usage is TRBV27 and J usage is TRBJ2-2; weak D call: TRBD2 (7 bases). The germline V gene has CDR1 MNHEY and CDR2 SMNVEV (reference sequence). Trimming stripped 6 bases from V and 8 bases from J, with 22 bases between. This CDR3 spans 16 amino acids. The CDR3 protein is CASRLSWGGLSGELFF. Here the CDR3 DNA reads TGTGCCAGCAGACTTAGTTGGGGGGGGCTATCAGGGGAGCTGTTTTTT.

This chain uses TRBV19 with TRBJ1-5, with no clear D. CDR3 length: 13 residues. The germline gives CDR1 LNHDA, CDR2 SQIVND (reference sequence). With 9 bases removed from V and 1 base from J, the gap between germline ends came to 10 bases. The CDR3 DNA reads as TGTGCCAGCAACAAGGGAAGCAATCAGCCCCAGCATTTT. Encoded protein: CASNKGSNQPQHF.

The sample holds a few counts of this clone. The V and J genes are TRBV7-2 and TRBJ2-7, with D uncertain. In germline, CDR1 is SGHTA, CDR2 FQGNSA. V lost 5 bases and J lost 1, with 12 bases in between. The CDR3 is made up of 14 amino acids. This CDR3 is CASSRTAFSYEQYF. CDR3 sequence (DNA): TGTGCCAGCAGCCGTACAGCGTTTTCCTACGAGCAGTACTTC.

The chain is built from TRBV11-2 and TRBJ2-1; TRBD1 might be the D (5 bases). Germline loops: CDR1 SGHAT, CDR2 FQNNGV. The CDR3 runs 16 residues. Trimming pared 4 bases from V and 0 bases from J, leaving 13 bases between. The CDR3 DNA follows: TGTGCCAGCAGCTCCCAGGGCCCAAGCTCCTACAATGAGCAGTTCTTC. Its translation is CASSSQGPSSYNEQFF.

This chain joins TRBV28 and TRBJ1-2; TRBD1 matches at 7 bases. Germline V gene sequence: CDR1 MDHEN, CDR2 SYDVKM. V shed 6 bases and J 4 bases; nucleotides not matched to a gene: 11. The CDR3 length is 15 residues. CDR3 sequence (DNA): TGTGCCAGCAGAGAGACAGGGCGAACTTTCTATGGCTACACCTTC. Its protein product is CASRETGRTFYGYTF.

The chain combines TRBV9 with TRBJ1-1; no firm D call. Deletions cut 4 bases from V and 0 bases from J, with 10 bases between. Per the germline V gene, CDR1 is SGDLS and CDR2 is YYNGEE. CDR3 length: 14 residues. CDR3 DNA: TGTGCCAGCAGCTTTACGGCAGTGAACACTGAAGCTTTCTTT. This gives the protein CASSFTAVNTEAFF.

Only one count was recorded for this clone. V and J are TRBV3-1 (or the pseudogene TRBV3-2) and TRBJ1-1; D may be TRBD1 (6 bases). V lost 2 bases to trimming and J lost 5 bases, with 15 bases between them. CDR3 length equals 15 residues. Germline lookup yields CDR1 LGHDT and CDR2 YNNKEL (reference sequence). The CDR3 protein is CASSQIRVGATEAFF. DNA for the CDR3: TGTGCCAGCAGCCAAATTCGGGTGGGGGCTACTGAAGCTTTCTTT.

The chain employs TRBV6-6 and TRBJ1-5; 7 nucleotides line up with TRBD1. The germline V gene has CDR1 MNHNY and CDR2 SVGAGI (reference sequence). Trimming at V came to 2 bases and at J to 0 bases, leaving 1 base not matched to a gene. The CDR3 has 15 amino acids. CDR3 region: CASSYGQASNQPQHF. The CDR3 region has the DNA TGTGCCAGCAGTTACGGACAGGCTAGCAATCAGCCCCAGCATTTT.

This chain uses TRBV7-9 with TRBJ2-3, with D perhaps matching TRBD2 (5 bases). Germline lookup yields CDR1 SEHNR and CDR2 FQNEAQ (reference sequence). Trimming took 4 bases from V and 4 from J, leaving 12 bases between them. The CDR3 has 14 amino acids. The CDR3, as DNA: TGTGCCAGCAGCTATACTAGGCAGTCAGATACGCAGTATTTT. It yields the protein CASSYTRQSDTQYF.

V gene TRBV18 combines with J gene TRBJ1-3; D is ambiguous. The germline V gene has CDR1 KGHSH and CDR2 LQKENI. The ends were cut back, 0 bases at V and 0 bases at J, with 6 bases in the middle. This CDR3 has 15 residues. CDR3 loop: CASSPPSFSGNTIYF. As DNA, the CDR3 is TGTGCCAGCTCACCACCGAGCTTCTCTGGAAACACCATATATTTT.

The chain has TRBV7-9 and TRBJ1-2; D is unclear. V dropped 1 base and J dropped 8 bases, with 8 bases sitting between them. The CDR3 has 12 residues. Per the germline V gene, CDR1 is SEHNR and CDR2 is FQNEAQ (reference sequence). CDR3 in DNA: TGTGCCAGCAGCTTAGAACCTCTCGGCTACACCTTC. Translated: CASSLEPLGYTF.

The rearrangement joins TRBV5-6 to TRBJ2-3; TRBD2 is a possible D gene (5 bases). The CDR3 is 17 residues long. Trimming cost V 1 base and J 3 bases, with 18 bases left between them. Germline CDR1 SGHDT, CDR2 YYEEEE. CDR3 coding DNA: TGTGCCAGCAGCTTGAAGAGGGCGCTCCGAGGGACAGATACGCAGTATTTT. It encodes CASSLKRALRGTDTQYF. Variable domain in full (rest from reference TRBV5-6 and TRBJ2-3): DAGVTQSPTHLIKTRGQQVTLRCSPKSGHDTVSWYQQALGQGPQFIFQYYEEEERQRGNFPDRFSGHQFPNYSSELNVNALLLGDSALYLCASSLKRALRGTDTQYFGPGTRLTVL.

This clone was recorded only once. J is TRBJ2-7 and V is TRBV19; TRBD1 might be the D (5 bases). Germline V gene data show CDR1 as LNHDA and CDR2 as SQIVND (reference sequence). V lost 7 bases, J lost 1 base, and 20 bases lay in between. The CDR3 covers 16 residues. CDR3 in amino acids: CASTPNTAGPSYEQYF. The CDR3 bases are TGTGCCAGTACCCCAAATACGGCAGGGCCATCCTACGAGCAGTACTTC. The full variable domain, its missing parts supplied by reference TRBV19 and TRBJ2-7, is DGGITQSPKYLFRKEGQNVTLSCEQNLNHDAMYWYRQDPGQGLRLIYYSQIVNDFQKGDIAEGYSVSREKKESFPLTVTSAQKNPTAFYLCASTPNTAGPSYEQYFGPGTRLTVT.

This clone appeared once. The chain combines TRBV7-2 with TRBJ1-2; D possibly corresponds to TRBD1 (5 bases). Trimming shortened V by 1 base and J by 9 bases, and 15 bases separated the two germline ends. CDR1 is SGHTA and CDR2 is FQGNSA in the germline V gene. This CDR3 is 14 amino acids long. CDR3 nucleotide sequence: TGTGCCAGCAGCTTAGTCAGCCAGGGAATCAGCTACACCTTC. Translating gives CASSLVSQGISYTF.

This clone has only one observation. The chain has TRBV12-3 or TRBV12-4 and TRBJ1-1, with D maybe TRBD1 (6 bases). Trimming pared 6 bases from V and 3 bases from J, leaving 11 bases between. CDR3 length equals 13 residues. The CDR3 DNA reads TGTGCCAGCAGCAACCAGGGGTACACTGAAGCTTTCTTT. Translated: CASSNQGYTEAFF.

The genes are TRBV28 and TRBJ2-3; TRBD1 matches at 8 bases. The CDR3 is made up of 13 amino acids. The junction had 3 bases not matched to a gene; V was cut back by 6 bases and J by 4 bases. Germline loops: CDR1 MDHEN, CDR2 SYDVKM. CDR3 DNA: TGTGCCAGCAGGCTACAGGGGGCAGATACGCAGTATTTT. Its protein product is CASRLQGADTQYF.

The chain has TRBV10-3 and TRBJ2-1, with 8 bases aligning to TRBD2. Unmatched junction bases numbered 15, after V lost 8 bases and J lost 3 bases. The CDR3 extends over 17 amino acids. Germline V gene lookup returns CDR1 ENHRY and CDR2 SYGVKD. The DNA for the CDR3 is TGTGCCATCTGGGATCCTATAGCGGGAAAGGTCTACAATGAGCAGTTCTTC. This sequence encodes CAIWDPIAGKVYNEQFF.

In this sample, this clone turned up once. The CDR3: CSVERGSGAGEVYF. The DNA for the CDR3 is TGCAGCGTTGAGCGGGGCTCGGGAGCGGGGGAAGTATATTTT. This chain connects TRBV29-1 to TRBJ1-3, with D tentatively TRBD1 (5 bases). CDR1 SQVTM and CDR2 ANQGSEA come from the germline V gene. V was clipped by 3 bases and J by 14 bases, with 23 bases between them. The CDR3 consists of 14 residues.

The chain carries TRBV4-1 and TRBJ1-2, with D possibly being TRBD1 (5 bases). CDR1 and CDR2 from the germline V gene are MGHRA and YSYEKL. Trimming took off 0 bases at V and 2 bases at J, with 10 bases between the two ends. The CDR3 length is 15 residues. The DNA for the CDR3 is TGCGCCAGCAGCCAAGACATTCAGGGAAACTATGGCTACACCTTC. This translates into CASSQDIQGNYGYTF.